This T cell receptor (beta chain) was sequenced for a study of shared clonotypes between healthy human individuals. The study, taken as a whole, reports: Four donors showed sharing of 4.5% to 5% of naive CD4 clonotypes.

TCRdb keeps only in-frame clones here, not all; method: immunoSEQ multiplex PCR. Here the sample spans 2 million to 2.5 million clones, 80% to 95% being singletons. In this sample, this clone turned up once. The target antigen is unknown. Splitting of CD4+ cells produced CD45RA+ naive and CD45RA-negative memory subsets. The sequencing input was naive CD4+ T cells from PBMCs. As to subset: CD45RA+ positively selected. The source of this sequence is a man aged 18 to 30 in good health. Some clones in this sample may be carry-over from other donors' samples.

This CDR3 reads CAISEPDREKLFF. CDR3 in DNA: TGTGCCATCAGTGAGCCTGATCGGGAAAAACTGTTTTTT. The chain carries TRBV10-3 and TRBJ1-4; D is unresolved. Germline loops: CDR1 ENHRY, CDR2 SYGVKD. The CDR3 is 13 amino acids. V lost 2 bases and J 8 bases, leaving 9 bases between the germline ends.